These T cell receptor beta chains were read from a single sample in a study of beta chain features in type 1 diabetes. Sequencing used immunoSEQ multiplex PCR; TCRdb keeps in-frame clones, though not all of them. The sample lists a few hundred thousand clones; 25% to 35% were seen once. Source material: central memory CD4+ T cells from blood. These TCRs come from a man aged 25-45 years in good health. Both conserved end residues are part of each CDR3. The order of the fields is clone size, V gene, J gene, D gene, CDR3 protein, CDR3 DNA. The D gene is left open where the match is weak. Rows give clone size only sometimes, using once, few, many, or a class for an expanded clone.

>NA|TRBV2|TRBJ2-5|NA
CATGNGETQYF
TGTGCCACCGGGAATGGCGAGACCCAGTACTTC
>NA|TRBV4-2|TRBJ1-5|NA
CASSTQPPTALNQPQHF
TGTGCCAGCAGCACCCAGCCCCCGACGGCGCTCAATCAGCCCCAGCATTTT
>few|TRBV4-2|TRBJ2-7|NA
CASSQEGGQYF
TGTGCCAGCAGCCAAGAAGGAGGGCAGTACTTC
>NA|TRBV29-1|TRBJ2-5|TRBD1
CSVEGQGEETQYF
TGCAGCGTTGAAGGACAGGGAGAAGAGACCCAGTACTTC
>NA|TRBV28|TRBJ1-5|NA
CASSLGTEGSQPQHF
TGTGCCAGCAGCCTCGGGACGGAGGGGAGTCAGCCCCAGCATTTT
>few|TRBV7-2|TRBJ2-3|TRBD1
CASSLDEGAGTDTQYF
TGTGCCAGCAGCTTAGACGAGGGGGCAGGCACAGATACGCAGTATTTT
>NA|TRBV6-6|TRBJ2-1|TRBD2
CASSVRLAEYNEQFF
TGTGCCAGCAGTGTTAGACTAGCGGAGTACAATGAGCAGTTCTTC
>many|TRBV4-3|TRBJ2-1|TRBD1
CASSQETGTYNEQFF
TGCGCCAGCAGCCAAGAGACAGGGACATACAATGAGCAGTTCTTC
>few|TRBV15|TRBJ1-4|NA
CATSRGERDEKLFF
TGTGCCACCAGCAGAGGGGAGCGGGATGAAAAACTGTTTTTT
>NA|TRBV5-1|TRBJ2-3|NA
CASSPGVGSTDTQYF
TGCGCCAGCAGCCCCGGAGTGGGGAGCACAGATACGCAGTATTTT
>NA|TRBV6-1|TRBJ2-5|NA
CAISEPRETQYF
TGTGCCATCAGTGAGCCTCGAGAGACCCAGTACTTC
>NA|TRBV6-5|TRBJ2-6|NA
CASRMDSSGANVLTF
TGTGCCAGCAGGATGGACAGCTCTGGGGCCAACGTCCTGACTTTC
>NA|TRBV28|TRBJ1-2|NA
CASSPGGTYGYTF
TGTGCCAGCAGTCCGGGGGGAACGTACGGCTACACCTTC
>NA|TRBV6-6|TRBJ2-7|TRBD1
CASSFTTGWYEQYF
TGTGCCAGCAGCTTTACGACAGGGTGGTACGAGCAGTACTTC
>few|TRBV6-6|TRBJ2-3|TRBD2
CASSEGLADTQYF
TGTGCCAGTAGCGAGGGACTAGCTGATACGCAGTATTTT
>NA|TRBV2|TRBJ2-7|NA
CASSEDSFYEQYF
TGTGCCAGCAGTGAAGACAGTTTCTACGAGCAGTACTTC
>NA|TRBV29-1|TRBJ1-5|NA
CSVGVASNQPQHF
TGCAGCGTTGGAGTTGCTAGCAATCAGCCCCAGCATTTT
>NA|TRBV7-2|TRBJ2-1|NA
CASSLQRQSYNEQFF
TGTGCCAGCAGCTTGCAGCGGCAATCCTACAATGAGCAGTTCTTC
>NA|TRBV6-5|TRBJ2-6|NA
CASRRQGSGANVLTF
TGTGCCAGCAGACGCCAGGGATCTGGGGCCAACGTCCTGACTTTC
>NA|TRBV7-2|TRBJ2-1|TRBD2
CASSFSGREHNEQFF
TGTGCCAGCAGCTTCAGCGGGAGGGAACACAATGAGCAGTTCTTC
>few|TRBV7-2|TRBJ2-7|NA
CASSLGPQNYEQYF
TGTGCCAGCAGCTTAGGTCCCCAGAACTACGAGCAGTACTTC
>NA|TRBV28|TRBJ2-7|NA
CASGRRSYF
TGTGCCAGCGGTCGGAGATCGTACTTC
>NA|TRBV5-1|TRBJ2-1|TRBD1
CASSRPTGVNNEQFF
TGCGCCAGCAGCCGACCGACAGGGGTAAACAATGAGCAGTTCTTC
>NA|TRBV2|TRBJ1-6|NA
CASSEDRDSPLHF
TGTGCCAGCAGTGAAGACAGGGATTCACCCCTCCACTTT
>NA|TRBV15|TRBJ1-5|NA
CATSSGGPHSNQPQHF
TGTGCCACCAGCAGTGGGGGGCCCCATAGCAATCAGCCCCAGCATTTT
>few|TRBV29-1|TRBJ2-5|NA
CSVWQRDTGETQYF
TGCAGCGTTTGGCAGCGCGATACCGGTGAGACCCAGTACTTC